A single sample gave rise to the 19 T cell receptor beta chains below, sequenced in a study of blood T cell repertoires in COVID-19. The repertoire was sequenced with immunoSEQ multiplex PCR; TCRdb's copy has only in-frame clones and lacks some. The sample contains approximately 76,000 clones, about nine tenths of which appear only once. Sequences were obtained from peripheral blood. The receptors were gathered from a human donor in a cohort sampled during active COVID-19.

The chain employs TRBV25-1 and TRBJ1-2; possible D gene TRBD1, 6 bases. V lost 4 bases and J lost 10, with 22 bases in between. The CDR3 has 15 amino acids. Per the germline V gene, CDR1 is MGHDK and CDR2 is SYGVNS. DNA of the CDR3: TGTGCCAGCAGTGGGTACAGGGCCCCATTTGGTGTCTACACCTTC. Its protein is CASSGYRAPFGVYTF.

The CDR3 region is CASSLSTSGGTKEQYF. CDR3 DNA: TGTGCCAGCAGTTTATCGACTAGCGGGGGAACGAAGGAGCAGTACTTC. V usage is TRBV27 and J usage is TRBJ2-7, with 12 bases that match TRBD2. V was clipped by 0 bases and J by 7 bases; unmatched bases: 7. The CDR3 is made up of 16 amino acids. The V gene's germline CDR1 is MNHEY and CDR2 SMNVEV (reference sequence).

V is TRBV5-6 and J is TRBJ2-2, with 15 nucleotides matching TRBD2. Germline CDR1 SGHDT, CDR2 YYEEEE. The CDR3 loop spans 19 amino acids. Trimming at V came to 1 base and at J to 8 bases, leaving 12 bases not matched to a gene. CDR3 nucleotides: TGTGCCAGCAGCTTGTTTCGTGCGGGACTAGCGGGAGGCCTAGGGGAGCTGTTTTTT. This gives the protein CASSLFRAGLAGGLGELFF.

The genes are TRBV5-1 and TRBJ1-1; D is unresolved. Germline loops: CDR1 SGHRS, CDR2 YFSETQ. The CDR3 length is 12 residues. V gave up 2 bases and J gave up 7 bases, with 9 bases separating them. The CDR3 here is CASSFGGDEAFF. The CDR3 DNA reads TGCGCCAGCAGCTTTGGCGGGGATGAAGCTTTCTTT.

This chain uses TRBV5-1 with TRBJ2-2, with D possibly TRBD2 on 7 matching bases. Trimming left V 4 bases short and J 3 bases short, with 16 bases between. Germline V gives CDR1 SGHRS, CDR2 YFSETQ. The CDR3 is 16 residues long. CDR3 DNA sequence: TGCGCCAGCAGCCGCCAAGGGGGGGAGGACACCGGGGAGCTGTTTTTT. Translated: CASSRQGGEDTGELFF.

This chain connects TRBV11-2 to TRBJ2-7; D gene unclear. CDR1 and CDR2 (germline): SGHAT, FQNNGV. This CDR3 region has 13 residues. Deletions cut 2 bases from V and 7 bases from J, with 12 bases between. CDR3 in DNA: TGTGCCAGCAGCTTACACCTAGGTAGGGAGCAGTACTTC. Encoded protein: CASSLHLGREQYF.

This clone occurred a few times. The chain is built from TRBV10-3 and TRBJ2-1; 13 bases map to TRBD2. Germline CDR1 ENHRY, CDR2 SYGVKD. With V trimmed by 6 bases and J by 7 bases, 6 bases remained unmatched. This CDR3 contains 15 residues. The chain's CDR3 is CAISAGLAGENEQFF. In DNA, the CDR3 is TGTGCCATCAGCGCCGGACTAGCGGGGGAGAATGAGCAGTTCTTC.

The genes are TRBV24-1 and TRBJ2-3; D perhaps matches TRBD1 (5 bases). CDR1 and CDR2 from the germline V gene are KGHDR and SFDVKD. CDR3 size: 12 residues. The V and J ends lost 10 bases and 3 bases respectively, with 10 bases between them. The CDR3 sequence is CATRQGTDTQYF. The CDR3 region has the DNA TGTGCCACTCGCCAGGGAACAGATACGCAGTATTTT.

The gene calls are TRBV7-3 and TRBJ2-6; 9 nucleotides align to TRBD2. The ends lost 4 bases at V and 3 bases at J; junction bases unmatched: 10. This CDR3 is built from 18 residues. From germline, CDR1 is SGHTA and CDR2 FQGTGA. The CDR3 reads CASSSYSGGVLGANVLTF. The CDR3 DNA reads as TGTGCCAGCAGCTCATATAGCGGGGGAGTACTTGGGGCCAACGTCCTGACTTTC.

V is TRBV24-1 and J is TRBJ1-5; D ambiguous. The CDR3 sequence is 13 residues long. Between the trimmed V and J ends, which lost 4 bases and 10 bases, there was a span of 13 bases. From germline, CDR1 is KGHDR and CDR2 SFDVKD. CDR3 protein: CATSDHPGFPQHF. The CDR3 coding sequence is TGTGCCACCAGTGACCACCCCGGGTTTCCCCAGCATTTT.

This clone appeared a single time. The chain joins TRBV7-3 to TRBJ2-5; maybe TRBD2 (6 bases). V shed 5 bases and J shed 4 bases, with 14 bases lying between them. The CDR3 length is 14 residues. Germline V gives CDR1 SGHTA, CDR2 FQGTGA. The CDR3 is CASSPSRDSETQYF. Here the CDR3 DNA reads TGTGCCAGCAGCCCCTCGCGGGATTCAGAGACCCAGTACTTC.

This clone came up a few times. CDR3 in DNA: TGTGCCAGCAGCCGTAGCGGGGGGGCTTACAATGAGCAGTTCTTC. Its protein product is CASSRSGGAYNEQFF. The J gene is TRBJ2-1, the V gene TRBV7-9, with 11 bases that match TRBD2. This CDR3 is 15 amino acids long. CDR1 is SEHNR, CDR2 FQNEAQ, per germline (reference sequence). Trimming took 5 bases from V and 4 from J; bases not matched to a gene: 4. Based on the CDR3 plus reference TRBV7-9 and TRBJ2-1, the full variable domain is DTGVSQNPRHKITKRGQNVTFRCDPISEHNRLYWYRQTLGQGPEFLTYFQNEAQLEKSRLLSDRFSAERPKGSFSTLEIQRTEQGDSAMYLCASSRSGGAYNEQFFGPGTRLTVL.

The rearrangement uses TRBV18 and TRBJ1-2, with 7 positions matching TRBD1. Trimming took 3 bases from V and 3 from J; bases not matched to a gene: 1. Germline CDR1 KGHSH, CDR2 LQKENI. The CDR3 has 13 residues. For the CDR3, the DNA is TGTGCCAGCTCACCCGGGACAGACTATGGCTACACCTTC. Translated: CASSPGTDYGYTF.

The CDR3 sequence is CASSPAGDPYNEQFF. The CDR3 nucleotides are TGTGCCAGCAGCCCCGCGGGGGACCCATACAATGAGCAGTTCTTC. The chain joins TRBV9 to TRBJ2-1, with 7 bases identical to TRBD2. Germline trimming cut 4 bases from V and 4 bases from J; bases unmatched to any gene: 8. Germline values: CDR1 SGDLS, CDR2 YYNGEE. The CDR3 is made up of 15 amino acids.

This rearrangement joins TRBV23-1 to TRBJ1-6, with 8 nucleotides matching TRBD1. TRBV23-1 counts as an open reading frame of uncertain function. There are 14 residues in the CDR3. Trimming at V came to 10 bases and at J to 11 bases, leaving 13 bases not matched to a gene. This chain's CDR3 is CAIQDREGSAPLHF. CDR3 in DNA: TGCGCCATACAGGACAGGGAAGGTTCGGCACCCCTCCACTTT.

V is TRBV24-1 and J is TRBJ1-5, with D maybe TRBD1 (5 bases). With 4 bases removed from V and 2 bases from J, the gap between germline ends came to 8 bases. CDR3 length: 14 residues. Per germline, CDR1 KGHDR and CDR2 SFDVKD. The CDR3 region has the DNA TGTGCCACCAGTGAAACGGGGGGCAATCAGCCCCAGCATTTT. Its protein is CATSETGGNQPQHF.

This sequence joins TRBV7-9 and TRBJ1-2; D is undetermined. CDR1 is SEHNR and CDR2 is FQNEAQ in the germline V gene (reference sequence). This CDR3 is built from 12 residues. Trimming cost V 0 bases and J 8 bases, with 7 bases left between them. The CDR3 here is CASSLASVGYTF. The CDR3 nucleotides read TGTGCCAGCAGCTTAGCGTCAGTGGGCTACACCTTC.

The chain employs TRBV5-1 and TRBJ2-5; TRBD1 is a possible D gene (6 bases). The V end was cut by 3 bases, the J end by 7 bases, with 16 bases between. The CDR3 covers 14 residues. Germline V gene lookup returns CDR1 SGHRS and CDR2 YFSETQ. The CDR3 loop reads CASSSTGPEWTQYF. As DNA, the CDR3 is TGCGCCAGCAGCTCGACAGGACCCGAATGGACCCAGTACTTC.

The chain carries TRBV4-2 and TRBJ2-2; a possible D gene is TRBD1 (5 bases). This CDR3 contains 16 residues. Germline values: CDR1 LGHNA, CDR2 YNFKEQ. Trimming cost V 0 bases and J 3 bases, with 11 bases left between them. As DNA, the CDR3 is TGTGCCAGCAGCCAAGAGAGGACATCCGACACCGGGGAGCTGTTTTTT. Its translation: CASSQERTSDTGELFF.